The source of this T cell receptor (beta chain) is a study of blood T cell repertoires in COVID-19. On the study more broadly: Italy, Spain and the United States were the sources of the convalescent and acute COVID-19 samples.

The V and J ends lost 3 bases and 0 bases, in that order; junction bases with no gene match: 11. Germline V gene sequence: CDR1 SGDLS, CDR2 YYNGEE. CDR3 size: 19 residues. Only in-frame clones appear in the TCRdb table, and some are missing; sequencing was by immunoSEQ multiplex PCR. The sample lists 310,000 or so clones; 80% to 95% were seen once. Individuals aged roughly 18 to 100 years were recruited from about two dozen US areas. Assignment of participants to cohorts was predicated upon participant-reported clinical history. Two negative PCRs, clearance, or symptom resolution were required of recovered Cohort 3 donors. The table lists this clone with a count of one.

The chain is built from TRBV9 and TRBJ2-3; 12 bases align to TRBD2. This clonotype was obtained from a woman in her twenties or thirties who had recovered from COVID-19. Sequenced: PBMCs or T cells enriched from blood (not recorded which). CDR3: CASSAGRLAGAASTDTQYF. The CDR3 nucleotides are TGTGCCAGCAGCGCCGGAAGACTAGCGGGAGCAGCTAGCACAGATACGCAGTATTTT.